This T cell receptor beta chain was profiled in a study of blood T cells in healthy people across ages. General study points: Whereas aged donors had fewer naive CD4+ cells, long-lived donors had more of them and higher diversity. With naive T cell percentage, TCR beta diversity showed a strong correlation.

A sample-barcoded 5' primer and a J-beta primer mix were used in a second PCR of roughly 7 to 11 cycles. Using its own MiXCR run on the 5' RACE reads, TCRdb lists one record per CDR3 protein. There are approximately 760,000 distinct CDR3 sequences in the sample; 20% to 25% occur only once, and under 9.5% lies in the top ten. V was pared by 3 bases and J by 3 bases, with 9 bases between. CDR3 length: 13 amino acids. Per the germline V gene, CDR1 is MNHEY and CDR2 is SMNVEV (reference sequence). Comments on this clonotype: The antigen is not known.

Separately, the same data were catalogued under a study of T cells of mothers and their children. That work states: In both related and unrelated pairs, TCR recombination output is shaped similarly by thymic selection.

The sequence came from a boy aged 5-17 years in good health. Sequencing was performed on blood. J is TRBJ2-7 and V is TRBV27, with a possible D match to TRBD1 (5 bases). In nucleotides, the CDR3 is TGTGCCAGCAGTTTGCTGGACAACTACGAGCAGTACTTC. Protein product: CASSLLDNYEQYF.